A single sample is the source of the 21 T cell receptor beta chains below, sequenced in a study of shared clonotypes between healthy human individuals. The protocol was immunoSEQ multiplex PCR, while the TCRdb copy is restricted to in-frame clones and leaves out a portion. Of over 800,000 clones listed, almost 95% are singletons. Selected positively for CCR7 and CD45RO-negative, naive CD8 cells excluded terminally differentiated effector memory CD45RA+ cells. The sample taken for sequencing was naive CD8+ T cells sorted from blood. Receptors were obtained from a young man in good health.

The chain joins TRBV25-1 to TRBJ1-1; D not certain. The V gene lost 8 bases and the J gene lost 4 bases, with 8 bases spanning the gap. Germline CDR1 MGHDK, CDR2 SYGVNS. The CDR3 has 11 amino acids. The CDR3 DNA reads as TGTGCCAGCTATTGGGGCACTGAAGCTTTCTTT. It specifies CASYWGTEAFF.

The V and J genes are TRBV7-9 and TRBJ2-1, with D unresolved. In germline, CDR1 is SEHNR, CDR2 FQNEAQ (reference sequence). Trimming shortened V by 3 bases and J by 0 bases, and 12 bases separated the two germline ends. CDR3 size: 16 residues. DNA of the CDR3: TGTGCCAGCAGCTTCGGGTTATCCGCCTCCTACAATGAGCAGTTCTTC. This encodes CASSFGLSASYNEQFF. Complete variable domain (other parts from reference TRBV7-9 and TRBJ2-1): DTGVSQNPRHKITKRGQNVTFRCDPISEHNRLYWYRQTLGQGPEFLTYFQNEAQLEKSRLLSDRFSAERPKGSFSTLEIQRTEQGDSAMYLCASSFGLSASYNEQFFGPGTRLTVL.

The genes are TRBV30 and TRBJ1-5, with 12 positions matching TRBD1. The CDR3 is made up of 14 amino acids. With V trimmed by 1 base and J by 10 bases, 5 bases remained unmatched. Germline CDR1 reads GTSNPN; CDR2 reads SVGIG (reference sequence). CDR3 in amino acids: CAWSDGTGGEPQHF. CDR3 in DNA: TGTGCCTGGAGTGACGGGACAGGGGGCGAACCCCAGCATTTT.

The V and J genes are TRBV7-9 and TRBJ2-1, with 7 positions matching TRBD2. Germline V lookup: CDR1 SEHNR, CDR2 FQNEAQ (reference sequence). V lost 11 bases, J lost 4 bases, and 11 bases stayed unmatched. The CDR3 runs to 14 residues. The CDR3 nucleotides read TGTGCCTTAGGAGGGAGGGCTCCGTACAATGAGCAGTTCTTC. Translating gives CALGGRAPYNEQFF.

This chain connects TRBV29-1 to TRBJ1-2; the D is unclear. The length of the CDR3 is 13 residues. Deletions cut 7 bases from V and 2 bases from J, with 14 bases between. Germline CDR1 and CDR2: SQVTM and ANQGSEA. The CDR3: CSAKLADNYGYTF. CDR3 DNA sequence: TGCAGCGCGAAACTGGCAGACAACTATGGCTACACCTTC.

The chain has TRBV6-5 and TRBJ2-5; no firm D call. V was pared by 6 bases and J by 5 bases, with 13 bases between. Germline values: CDR1 MNHEY, CDR2 SVGAGI. The CDR3 spans 13 residues. The CDR3 sequence: CASSSENEETQYF. DNA for the CDR3: TGTGCCAGCAGCTCGGAGAACGAGGAGACCCAGTACTTC.

This sequence joins TRBV9 and TRBJ1-1; D unresolved. V was clipped by 0 bases and J by 2 bases, with 8 bases between them. Looked up from germline, CDR1 is SGDLS and CDR2 is YYNGEE. The CDR3 consists of 14 residues. In DNA form, the CDR3 reads TGTGCCAGCAGCGTAGGCAGGCTTAACACTGAAGCTTTCTTT. Translating it yields CASSVGRLNTEAFF.

V and J are TRBV5-1 and TRBJ2-7; 7 positions match TRBD1. Germline CDR1 SGHRS, CDR2 YFSETQ. With 0 bases clipped from V and 4 bases from J, the junction kept 4 bases outside the gene matches. The CDR3 covers 14 residues. The CDR3 DNA sequence: TGCGCCAGCAGCTTGGTTGGACAGGAGTACGAGCAGTACTTC. It specifies CASSLVGQEYEQYF.

There are a few counts of this clone. CDR3 in DNA: TGCAGCGGGTGGGTACAGAACACTGAAGCTTTCTTT. Amino acids: CSGWVQNTEAFF. This chain joins TRBV29-1 and TRBJ1-1; D unresolved. Germline CDR1 and CDR2: SQVTM and ANQGSEA. CDR3 length equals 12 residues. Trimming cost V 7 bases and J 1 base, with 10 bases left between them.

This rearrangement joins TRBV27 to TRBJ1-1; D unclear. The CDR3 is 14 amino acids. CDR1 is MNHEY, CDR2 SMNVEV, per germline (reference sequence). V lost 6 bases to trimming and J lost 0 bases, with 11 bases between them. The DNA of the CDR3 is TGTGCCAGCAGGACGATAGGGTTGAACACTGAAGCTTTCTTT. Its translation is CASRTIGLNTEAFF.

This clone was picked up one time. Different DNA sequences within this sample yield the same CDR3. The J gene is TRBJ2-7, the V gene TRBV4-1; possible D gene TRBD2, 6 bases. The CDR3 is made up of 14 amino acids. Germline CDR1 is MGHRA and CDR2 is YSYEKL. Trimming removed 2 bases from V and 4 bases from J, with 12 bases in between. CDR3 bases: TGCGCCAGCAGCCAACTTGCAGGAGGGTACGAGCAGTACTTC. It specifies CASSQLAGGYEQYF.

Notes on this clone: The same CDR3 can be traced to other DNA sequences in this sample. The chain recombines TRBV7-9 with TRBJ2-1, with D unclear. The length of the CDR3 is 15 residues. Trimming removed 1 base at V and 0 bases at J, with 7 bases between. The germline gives CDR1 SEHNR, CDR2 FQNEAQ (reference sequence). This CDR3 is CASSLVTSSYNEQFF. CDR3 bases: TGTGCCAGCAGCTTAGTCACGAGCTCCTACAATGAGCAGTTCTTC.

The CDR3: CASSWGQGGYEQYF. The CDR3 DNA sequence: TGTGCCAGCAGTTGGGGACAGGGGGGCTACGAGCAGTACTTC. The chain employs TRBV27 and TRBJ2-7, with 11 positions matching TRBD1. The CDR3 spans 14 residues. V lost 4 bases, J lost 3 bases, and 2 bases stayed unmatched. Looked up from germline, CDR1 is MNHEY and CDR2 is SMNVEV (reference sequence).

This chain connects TRBV7-9 to TRBJ2-7, with D perhaps matching TRBD1 (6 bases). This CDR3 has 14 residues. V shed 4 bases and J shed 3 bases, with 13 bases lying between them. Germline V CDR1 and CDR2: SEHNR, FQNEAQ (reference sequence). Here the CDR3 DNA reads TGTGCCAGCAGCTCCTCCGGGACAAACTACGAGCAGTACTTC. The encoded protein is CASSSSGTNYEQYF.

V gene TRBV29-1 combines with J gene TRBJ2-7; D is possibly TRBD1 (6 bases). Germline-derived CDR1 and CDR2 are SQVTM and ANQGSEA. The CDR3 consists of 14 residues. V was shortened by 0 bases and J by 1 base, with 10 bases between the two germline ends. The CDR3 reads CSVEDLRGSYEQYF. The CDR3 region has the DNA TGCAGCGTTGAAGATCTTAGGGGGTCCTACGAGCAGTACTTC.

This chain joins TRBV27 and TRBJ2-5; D remains ambiguous. The germline V and J ends were trimmed by 6 bases and 5 bases, with 7 bases remaining between them. This CDR3 contains 11 residues. Germline V gene data show CDR1 as MNHEY and CDR2 as SMNVEV (reference sequence). CDR3 coding DNA: TGTGCCAGCAGGTTAGGGGAGACCCAGTACTTC. Encoded protein: CASRLGETQYF.

This chain connects TRBV6-1 to TRBJ2-1, with D perhaps TRBD2 (5 bases). The V end was cut by 6 bases, the J end by 9 bases, with 15 bases between. The CDR3 is 13 amino acids. Per germline, CDR1 MNHNS and CDR2 SASEGT. This chain's CDR3 is CASRSGLESEQFF. CDR3 in DNA: TGTGCCAGCAGGAGCGGTTTAGAAAGTGAGCAGTTCTTC.

The V gene is TRBV29-1, the J gene TRBJ2-5; the match to TRBD2 covers 13 bases. Germline values: CDR1 SQVTM, CDR2 ANQGSEA. This CDR3 has 18 amino acids. V shed 4 bases, J shed 4 bases, and the junction held 15 bases outside the gene matches. The CDR3 nucleotides read TGCAGCGTTGCCGGGCTCAATGGACTAGCGGGAGAGGGAGAGACCCAGTACTTC. Its protein product is CSVAGLNGLAGEGETQYF.

The chain has TRBV28 and TRBJ2-7; 7 nucleotides agree with TRBD2. This CDR3 contains 13 residues. Germline V gene lookup returns CDR1 MDHEN and CDR2 SYDVKM. The J segment lost 3 bases and the V segment lost 10 bases, leaving 9 bases of the junction unmatched. The CDR3, as DNA: TGTGCCACCCTCGAGCGGGGTGACTACGAGCAGTACTTC. It translates to CATLERGDYEQYF.

The chain uses TRBV7-9 and TRBJ2-7; D remains ambiguous. There are 14 residues in the CDR3. Germline CDR1 reads SEHNR; CDR2 reads FQNEAQ (reference sequence). V shed 3 bases and J shed 3 bases, with 12 bases lying between them. In DNA, the CDR3 is TGTGCCAGCAGCTTGGCCCACTGGGGCTACGAGCAGTACTTC. Amino acid sequence: CASSLAHWGYEQYF.

The chain recombines TRBV27 with TRBJ2-7, with TRBD2 identical over 7 bases. Germline-derived CDR1 and CDR2 are MNHEY and SMNVEV (reference sequence). The V and J ends lost 8 bases and 3 bases, in that order; junction bases with no gene match: 10. The CDR3 loop spans 14 amino acids. The CDR3 nucleotides are TGTGCCAGCGGAATGGGGGAGGGCCTCTACGAGCAGTACTTC. Its translation: CASGMGEGLYEQYF.